This T cell receptor (beta chain) was found in a study of graft-versus-host responses after intestinal transplantation. Study in general: All of the recipients had induction that used anti-thymocyte globulin, then tacrolimus and steroids for around three years.

Profiled with immunoSEQ multiplex PCR; TCRdb holds only in-frame clones, not every one. Among about 86,000 clones listed, about four fifths were seen once. The ends lost 2 bases at V and 0 bases at J; junction bases unmatched: 9. The CDR3 runs 18 residues. Germline loops: CDR1 LNHDA, CDR2 SQIVND (reference sequence). Study results and limitations: Graft-donor T cell macrochimerism in patients accompanied high graft-versus-host to host-versus-graft clonal ratios in allografts. Recipient marrow harbored GvH clones, some of which surfaced first in ileum or blood.

Turning to this clone: Its cognate antigen is unknown.

The receptor's source is a human donor who received an intestinal transplant. The rearrangement uses TRBV19 and TRBJ2-1, with TRBD2 matching over 8 bases. The specimen was unstimulated CD8+ T cells sorted from spleen or lymph node cells, collected before intestinal transplant. DNA for the CDR3: TGTGCCAGTAGTATAAGGCTAGCGGGCGTTTCCTCCTACAATGAGCAGTTCTTC. Its translation: CASSIRLAGVSSYNEQFF.